This entry is about one TCR beta chain. Its antigen is currently unknown. MiXCR, run by TCRdb on the reads, gives a single entry per CDR3 protein. Of approximately 700,000 distinct CDR3 sequences listed, 35% are singletons. These data belong to a study of T cell repertoires in cytomegalovirus infection. Study background: Public TCR beta signature analysis indicated the presence of both CMV infection and matching HLA type. Overall study findings and caveats: Pooled public TCR beta family frequency picked out CMV carriers with the relevant HLA.

Trimming removed 2 bases at V and 9 bases at J, with 23 bases between. The CDR3 is 17 residues long. CDR1 SGHDN and CDR2 FVKESK come from the germline V gene. The TCR sequence derives from a human donor in good health (CMV status not recorded). Some clones in this sample may be carry-over from other donors' samples. The V call is TRBV14, the J call TRBJ2-1, with D perhaps given as TRBD1 or TRBD2 (5 bases each). Sequencing input: PBMCs. The CDR3: CASSQFKASRGVAEQFF. The CDR3 DNA sequence: TGTGCCAGCAGCCAATTTAAGGCGTCCCGAGGGGTAGCTGAGCAGTTCTTC.